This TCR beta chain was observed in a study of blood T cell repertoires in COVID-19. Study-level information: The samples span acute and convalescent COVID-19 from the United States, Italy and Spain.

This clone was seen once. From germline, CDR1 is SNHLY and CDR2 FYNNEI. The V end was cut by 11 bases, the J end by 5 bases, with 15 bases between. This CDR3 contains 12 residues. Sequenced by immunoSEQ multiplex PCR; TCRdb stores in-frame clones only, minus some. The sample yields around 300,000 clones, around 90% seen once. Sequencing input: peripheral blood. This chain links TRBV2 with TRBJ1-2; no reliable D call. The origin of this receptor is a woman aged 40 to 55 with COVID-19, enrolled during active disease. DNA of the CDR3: TGTGCCGCCCATGGTGTGAGGTATGGCTACACCTTC. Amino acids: CAAHGVRYGYTF.